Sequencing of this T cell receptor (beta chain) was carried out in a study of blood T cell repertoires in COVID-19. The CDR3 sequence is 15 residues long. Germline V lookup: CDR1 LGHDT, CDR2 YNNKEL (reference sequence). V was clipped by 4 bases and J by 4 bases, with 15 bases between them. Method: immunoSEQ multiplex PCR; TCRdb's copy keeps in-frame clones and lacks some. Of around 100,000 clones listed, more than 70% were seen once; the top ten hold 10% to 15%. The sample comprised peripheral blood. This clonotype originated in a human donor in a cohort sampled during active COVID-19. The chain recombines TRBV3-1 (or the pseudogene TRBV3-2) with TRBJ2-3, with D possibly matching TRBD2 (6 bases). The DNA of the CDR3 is TGTGCCAGCAGCCGGGACTCCTTTCTAGCAGATACGCAGTATTTT. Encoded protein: CASSRDSFLADTQYF.